The subject of this entry is one T cell receptor beta chain. Using immunoSEQ multiplex PCR, the repertoire was profiled, and TCRdb retains in-frame clones only, with some absent. Of 150,000 to 200,000 clones listed, about 91% are singletons. These data are taken from a study of blood T cell repertoires in COVID-19. About the study: The cDNA or gDNA used as material had been derived from T cells, B-cell-depleted T cells, or PBMCs.

In germline, CDR1 is SGHAT, CDR2 FQNNGV. The CDR3 extends over 19 amino acids. The V end was cut by 4 bases, the J end by 0 bases, with 24 bases between. This receptor was taken from a woman younger than 35 who had recovered from COVID-19. The sequencing input was PBMCs or T cells enriched from blood (not recorded which). This chain links TRBV11-2 with TRBJ1-1, with D maybe TRBD1 (5 bases). The CDR3 DNA reads as TGTGCCAGCAGCTATAGAGGTACGGCAGGGCAGCGCTTGAACACTGAAGCTTTCTTT. Translating gives CASSYRGTAGQRLNTEAFF.